One TCR beta chain is described in this entry. Its antigen remains unidentified. The CDR3 spans 15 residues. Germline V gene data show CDR1 as SNHLY and CDR2 as FYNNEI. Trimming removed 3 bases from V and 7 bases from J; junction bases left unmatched: 11. Sequencing was performed with immunoSEQ multiplex PCR; in TCRdb, only in-frame clones are kept and a portion is missing. The sample contains approximately 260,000 clones, 75% to 90% of which appear only once. This sample is part of a study of cytomegalovirus exposure and HLA in healthy donors. Study-level findings and limits: A list of roughly 180 TCR beta chains associated with cytomegalovirus was given. The classifier reportedly diagnosed cytomegalovirus status with high sensitivity and specificity.

The chain has TRBV2 and TRBJ1-2; 7 bases match TRBD1. Sequencing was carried out using PBMCs. The clonotype comes from a young woman in good health and CMV-seropositive. This CDR3 reads CASSEGQRGIGGYTF. CDR3 nucleotides: TGTGCCAGCAGTGAGGGACAGCGGGGGATAGGTGGCTACACCTTC. Together with reference TRBV2 and TRBJ1-2, the CDR3 gives the full variable domain: EPEVTQTPSHQVTQMGQEVILRCVPISNHLYFYWYRQILGQKVEFLVSFYNNEISEKSEIFDDQFSVERPDGSNFTLKIRSTKLEDSAMYFCASSEGQRGIGGYTFGSGTRLTVV.